This T cell receptor (beta chain) emerged from a study of shared clonotypes between healthy human individuals. Overall study: The people who gave samples were two women and a few men aged 18 to 49. CD4 naive and CD4 memory each took three plates per donor, while CD8 naive took two and CD8 memory one.

A note on this clone: The antigen is undetermined.

Some clones are missing from TCRdb's copy, which holds only in-frame ones; the method was immunoSEQ multiplex PCR. The sample lists a few million clones; just over 90% were seen once. Naive-designated CD8 cells lacked CD45RO, were positively enriched for CCR7, and omitted terminally differentiated effector memory CD45RA+ cells. General study results and limits: Relative to their counterparts shared across all four donors, non-shared clonotypes exhibited diminished generation probabilities. Naive CD4 clonotypes overlapped across a handful of donors at approximately 4.5%.

The CDR3 totals 22 residues. Germline CDR1 reads LNHDA; CDR2 reads SQIVND (reference sequence). J was trimmed by 5 bases and V by 1 base; bases with no gene match: 21. The sequenced material came from naive CD8+ T cells from PBMCs. The V gene is TRBV19, the J gene TRBJ2-3; 13 bases are a match to TRBD2. This TCR was recovered from a man between 18 and 29 years old in good health. Some clones in this sample may be carry-over from other donors' samples. The CDR3 protein is CASSIGLFRTGLAGETGDTQYF. DNA for the CDR3: TGTGCCAGTAGTATAGGCCTGTTTCGGACAGGACTAGCGGGAGAGACGGGAGATACGCAGTATTTT.